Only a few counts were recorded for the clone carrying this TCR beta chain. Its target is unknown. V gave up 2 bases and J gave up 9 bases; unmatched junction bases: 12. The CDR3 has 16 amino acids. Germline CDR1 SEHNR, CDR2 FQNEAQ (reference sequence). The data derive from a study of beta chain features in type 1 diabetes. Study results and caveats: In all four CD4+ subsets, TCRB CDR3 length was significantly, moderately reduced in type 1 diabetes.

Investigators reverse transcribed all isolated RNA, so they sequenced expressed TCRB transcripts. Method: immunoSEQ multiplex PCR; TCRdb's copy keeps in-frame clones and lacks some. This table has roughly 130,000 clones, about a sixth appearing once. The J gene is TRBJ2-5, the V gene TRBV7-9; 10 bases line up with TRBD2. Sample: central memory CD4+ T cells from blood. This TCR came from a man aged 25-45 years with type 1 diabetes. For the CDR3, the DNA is TGTGCCAGCAGCTTAAGGCTTGGGCCTAGCGGGGGACCCCAGTACTTC. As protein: CASSLRLGPSGGPQYF.